The 17 T cell receptor beta chains in this list originate from one sample, sequenced in a study of blood T cell repertoires in COVID-19. Produced via immunoSEQ multiplex PCR; TCRdb's table is partial and in-frame only. Of about 330,000 clones in the sample, 87% are singletons; the top ten hold approximately 10%. The material sequenced was peripheral blood. The source of these receptors is a man between 25 and 39 years old with COVID-19, enrolled during active disease.

This chain connects TRBV2 to TRBJ2-1; weak D call: TRBD2 (5 bases). Germline values: CDR1 SNHLY, CDR2 FYNNEI. The ends were cut back, 8 bases at V and 8 bases at J, with 10 bases in the middle. The CDR3 sequence is 11 residues long. DNA for the CDR3: TGTGCCAGCCTAGCAACCCATGAGCAGTTCTTC. Its protein is CASLATHEQFF. The full variable domain, its missing parts supplied by reference TRBV2 and TRBJ2-1, is EPEVTQTPSHQVTQMGQEVILRCVPISNHLYFYWYRQILGQKVEFLVSFYNNEISEKSEIFDDQFSVERPDGSNFTLKIRSTKLEDSAMYFCASLATHEQFFGPGTRLTVL.

The V gene is TRBV13, the J gene TRBJ2-5, with D perhaps matching TRBD2 (7 bases). CDR3 size: 15 residues. Trimming stripped 4 bases from V and 4 bases from J, with 16 bases between. Germline V gene data show CDR1 as PRHDT and CDR2 as FYEKMQ (reference sequence). CDR3 sequence reads: CASSSGGGSLETQYF. Here the CDR3 DNA reads TGTGCCAGCAGCTCGGGGGGCGGGAGTTTAGAGACCCAGTACTTC.

The chain joins TRBV28 to TRBJ2-6; the match to TRBD2 covers 7 bases. Germline V gene lookup returns CDR1 MDHEN and CDR2 SYDVKM. Trimming cost V 2 bases and J 3 bases; bases outside gene matches: 13. The CDR3 is 19 residues long. Here the CDR3 reads CASSLESAGVGDGANVLTF. The CDR3 coding sequence is TGTGCCAGCAGTTTAGAATCGGCGGGAGTAGGAGATGGGGCCAACGTCCTGACTTTC.

Only one count was recorded for this clone. This chain joins TRBV19 and TRBJ2-2; the match to TRBD1 covers 9 bases. Germline CDR1 is LNHDA and CDR2 is SQIVND (reference sequence). V trimming: 3 bases; J trimming: 0 bases; junction bases outside the gene matches: 2. The CDR3 sequence is 16 residues long. The CDR3 loop reads CASSIRTGANTGELFF. CDR3 DNA: TGTGCCAGTAGTATCAGGACAGGGGCGAACACCGGGGAGCTGTTTTTT.

The rearrangement joins TRBV28 to TRBJ2-1, with a possible D match to TRBD2 (5 bases). The germline V and J ends were trimmed by 3 bases and 4 bases, with 10 bases remaining between them. CDR1 and CDR2 (germline): MDHEN, SYDVKM. The CDR3 totals 14 residues. The CDR3: CASSFERSYNEQFF. CDR3 coding DNA: TGTGCCAGCAGTTTCGAGCGGTCTTACAATGAGCAGTTCTTC.

The rearrangement joins TRBV9 to TRBJ2-1, with 10 bases aligning to TRBD1. CDR1 is SGDLS, CDR2 YYNGEE, per germline. This CDR3 contains 18 residues. V trimming: 0 bases; J trimming: 1 base; junction bases outside the gene matches: 7. This CDR3 is CASSVGSMDRGSYNEQFF. DNA of the CDR3: TGTGCCAGCAGCGTAGGGTCAATGGACAGGGGGTCCTACAATGAGCAGTTCTTC.

V and J are TRBV28 and TRBJ2-2; D is possibly TRBD1 (5 bases). The CDR3 extends over 16 amino acids. The germline V gene encodes CDR1 MDHEN and CDR2 SYDVKM. The ends were cut back, 1 base at V and 2 bases at J, with 11 bases in the middle. The CDR3, as DNA: TGTGCCAGCAGTTTATATTCAGGGCTTAACACCGGGGAGCTGTTTTTT. As protein: CASSLYSGLNTGELFF.

The chain couples TRBV5-1 to TRBJ1-6; a weak D match, TRBD1 (6 bases). The ends were cut back, 5 bases at V and 7 bases at J, with 19 bases in the middle. The CDR3 has 16 amino acids. In germline, CDR1 is SGHRS, CDR2 YFSETQ. In DNA form, the CDR3 reads TGCGCCAGCAGAGTAACGCCACAGGGCGGAAATTCACCCCTCCACTTT. Translation: CASRVTPQGGNSPLHF.

This clone was observed a handful of times. The chain uses TRBV10-1 and TRBJ2-1; TRBD2 agrees at 8 bases. J lost 12 bases, V lost 8 bases, and 15 bases had no gene match. From germline, CDR1 is WNHNN and CDR2 SYGVQD (reference sequence). The CDR3 extends over 14 amino acids. CDR3 region: CASDLESGRNTQFF. CDR3 coding DNA: TGCGCCAGCGACTTGGAGAGCGGGAGAAATACGCAGTTCTTC.

The chain joins TRBV4-3 to TRBJ1-6, with D hard to call. CDR3 size: 14 residues. V shed 0 bases and J shed 16 bases, with 16 bases lying between them. CDR1 is LGHNA, CDR2 YSLEER, per germline. CDR3 sequence reads: CASSQEFRGELLHF. The DNA of the CDR3 is TGCGCCAGCAGCCAAGAGTTCAGAGGAGAGCTTCTCCACTTT.

The rearrangement links TRBV6-1 to TRBJ2-3; tentative D call: TRBD1 (5 bases). Germline CDR1 is MNHNS and CDR2 is SASEGT. V was trimmed by 7 bases and J by 5 bases, leaving 16 bases between them. CDR3 length equals 14 residues. CDR3 sequence: CASNQGDFRDTQYF. As DNA, the CDR3 is TGTGCCAGCAATCAGGGTGATTTCAGAGATACGCAGTATTTT.

The chain couples TRBV6-5 to TRBJ1-5; TRBD1 aligns across 7 bases. This CDR3 is 15 amino acids long. Germline CDR1 reads MNHEY; CDR2 reads SVGAGI. J was trimmed by 6 bases and V by 7 bases; bases with no gene match: 12. CDR3 loop: CASTTKTGIIQPQHF. In DNA, the CDR3 is TGTGCCAGCACCACCAAGACAGGGATCATTCAGCCCCAGCATTTT.

The chain recombines TRBV7-2 with TRBJ1-2; 8 bases agree with TRBD1. This CDR3 has 14 residues. CDR1 and CDR2 (germline): SGHTA, FQGNSA. The junction had 4 bases not matched to a gene; V was cut back by 4 bases and J by 3 bases. As DNA, the CDR3 is TGTGCCAGCAGCTCGACAGGGGCGGACTATGGCTACACCTTC. Translation: CASSSTGADYGYTF.

This clone showed up just a few times. The gene calls are TRBV20-1 and TRBJ1-1; possibly TRBD1 for D (5 bases). Trimming left V 3 bases short and J 4 bases short, with 12 bases between. The CDR3 is 13 residues long. From germline, CDR1 is DFQATT and CDR2 SNEGSKA (reference sequence). The CDR3 coding sequence is TGCAGTGCTAGTCGGACCCAGGGCACTGAAGCTTTCTTT. Amino acid sequence: CSASRTQGTEAFF.

The chain is built from TRBV10-2 and TRBJ1-5, with TRBD1 identical over 7 bases. The germline V gene encodes CDR1 WSHSY and CDR2 SAAADI. The CDR3 is 16 residues long. The V gene end was trimmed by 5 bases and the J gene end by 0 bases; junction bases not matched to a gene: 7. The CDR3 reads CASSSIQGHSNQPQHF. CDR3 bases: TGCGCCAGCAGTAGTATACAGGGGCATAGCAATCAGCCCCAGCATTTT.

This clone was observed once. The chain combines TRBV14 with TRBJ1-2, with 8 positions matching TRBD1. This CDR3 contains 14 residues. The germline gives CDR1 SGHDN, CDR2 FVKESK. The ends lost 4 bases at V and 4 bases at J; junction bases unmatched: 5. CDR3 in DNA: TGTGCCAGCAGCCTCCCCGGACAGGGCTATGGCTACACCTTC. Amino acids: CASSLPGQGYGYTF.

There are a few counts of this clone. The chain uses TRBV27 and TRBJ2-1; tentative D call: TRBD1 (8 bases). Looked up from germline, CDR1 is MNHEY and CDR2 is SMNVEV (reference sequence). V lost 2 bases, J lost 8 bases, and 22 bases lay in between. CDR3 length equals 17 residues. The CDR3 DNA reads as TGTGCCAGCAGTTTAGGGGAGGGGCGGGACAGGCGAGATGAGCAGTTCTTC. Translated: CASSLGEGRDRRDEQFF.